These T cell receptor beta chains were read from a single sample in a study of T cells in Graves' hyperthyroidism and ophthalmopathy. TCRdb used MiXCR to reprocess the multiplex PCR reads, holding one entry per CDR3 protein. The sample shows roughly 510,000 distinct CDR3 sequences, about 46% of them seen only once. Source material: peripheral blood or thyroid tissue (not recorded which). The receptor set was obtained from an adult woman with Graves' disease, either hyperthyroidism or ophthalmopathy (not recorded which). CDR3s include the opening cysteine and the closing phenylalanine or tryptophan. A D gene is named only where the DNA matches it firmly. Not all rows give a size; the values are once, few, many and, for expanded clones, a class.

CDR3 length,J gene,clone size,D gene,V gene,CDR3 DNA,CDR3 protein
15,TRBJ1-4,.,TRBD1,TRBV12-3/TRBV12-4,TGTGCCAGCAGTTCGGGACAGACAAGACATGAAAAACTGTTTTTT,CASSSGQTRHEKLFF
15,TRBJ2-2,.,.,TRBV2,TGTGCCAGCAGCTTACAGATTCGGGGCAGCGGGGAGCTGTTTTTT,CASSLQIRGSGELFF
12,TRBJ2-7,.,.,TRBV2,TGTGCCAGTCTGGACAAATCCTACGAGCAGTACTTC,CASLDKSYEQYF
17,TRBJ1-4,.,.,TRBV5-1,TGCGCCAGCAGCTCCGTGGGTATGACCAACATGGATGAAAAACTGTTTTTT,CASSSVGMTNMDEKLFF
14,TRBJ1-2,.,.,TRBV10-3,TGTGCCATCAGTGAGTCGACGGCCTACGATTGCTACACCTTC,CAISESTAYDCYTF
9,TRBJ1-2,many,.,TRBV20-1,TGCAGTGCCACATTTGGCTACACCTTC,CSATFGYTF
13,TRBJ2-7,.,.,TRBV29-1,TGCAGCGTTGTGGCGGCAGTTTCCTACGAGCAGTACTTC,CSVVAAVSYEQYF
14,TRBJ1-3,.,.,TRBV6-5,TGTGCCAGCAGGCGTCCAAGTTCTGGAAACACCATATATTTT,CASRRPSSGNTIYF
12,TRBJ2-5,once,.,TRBV7-2,TGTGCCAGCAGCATACTTCAAGAGACCCAGTACTTC,CASSILQETQYF
15,TRBJ2-2,.,.,TRBV9,TGTACCAGCAGCGTAGAACCCAGGAGCACCGGGGAGCTGTTTTTT,CTSSVEPRSTGELFF
16,TRBJ1-6,few,.,TRBV2,TGTGCCAGCAGCCCCTCGCCAGCCTCCTATAATTCACCCCTCCACTTT,CASSPSPASYNSPLHF
14,TRBJ2-7,.,TRBD2,TRBV10-1,TGCGCCAGCAGTGAGAGCGGGAGGGGTAACGAGCAGTACTTC,CASSESGRGNEQYF
13,TRBJ2-7,few,TRBD1,TRBV24-1,TGTGCCACCGAAGGGACAGGCTCCTACGAGCAGTACTTC,CATEGTGSYEQYF
16,TRBJ2-3,.,TRBD2,TRBV7-3,TGTGCCAGCAGCCGACTAGCGGGCAGAAGCACAGATACGCAGTATTTT,CASSRLAGRSTDTQYF
14,TRBJ1-2,.,TRBD1,TRBV20-1,TGCGGTGCTAGGGATCTGGACAGGTTATATGGCTACACCTTC,CGARDLDRLYGYTF
12,TRBJ2-7,.,.,TRBV12-3/TRBV12-4,TGTGCCAGCAGTGCTGGGACTTTCGAGCAGTACTTC,CASSAGTFEQYF
13,TRBJ2-6,.,.,TRBV29-1,TGCAGCGGTCGGGGCCCTGGGGCCAACGTCCTGACTTTC,CSGRGPGANVLTF
17,TRBJ1-3,.,TRBD1,TRBV10-3,TGTGCCATCAGTGATGCCCCGGACAGGACATCTGGAAACACCATATATTTT,CAISDAPDRTSGNTIYF
14,TRBJ2-5,.,.,TRBV5-1,TGCGCCAGCAGCTTAGGCAGGGCCTGGGAGACCCAGTACTTC,CASSLGRAWETQYF
16,TRBJ2-7,.,TRBD2,TRBV5-1,TGCGCCAGCAGCTTGGAGCCTAGCGGGAACTCCTACGAGCAGCACTTC,CASSLEPSGNSYEQHF
13,TRBJ1-1,.,TRBD1,TRBV2,TGTGCCAGCAGGGAGGACAGGGACACTGAAACTTTCTTT,CASREDRDTETFF
14,TRBJ1-5,many,.,TRBV5-6,TGTGCCAGCAGCTTGAGCACAGTACGGCAGCCCCAGCATTTT,CASSLSTVRQPQHF
13,TRBJ1-2,many,.,TRBV9,TGTGCCAGCAGCCGCGGGACGGACTATGGCTACACCTTC,CASSRGTDYGYTF
15,TRBJ1-6,few,TRBD1,TRBV5-1,TGCGCCAGCAGCTTGGATTTACAGGGGGTTTCACCCCTCCACTTT,CASSLDLQGVSPLHF
14,TRBJ1-6,.,.,TRBV10-3,TGTGCCATCAGTCAGACAGGCGACAATTCACCCCTCCACTTT,CAISQTGDNSPLHF
13,TRBJ2-7,.,.,TRBV29-1,TGCAGCGTTAGGGAGACGGGAGATTACGAGCAGTACTTC,CSVRETGDYEQYF
13,TRBJ1-6,.,.,TRBV25-1,TGTGCCAGCCAGGACACTTCCAATTCACCCCTCCACTTT,CASQDTSNSPLHF
8,TRBJ1-6,.,.,TRBV19,TGTGCCCGGTCACCCCTCCACTTT,CARSPLHF
15,TRBJ2-2,.,.,TRBV11-2,.,CASRSQPGLAGSCFF
13,TRBJ1-1,few,.,TRBV20-1,TGCAGTGGAACTGGACAGAGGAACACTGAAGCTTTCTTT,CSGTGQRNTEAFF
13,TRBJ2-5,.,.,TRBV9,TGTGCCAGCAGCGCCGGAACTAAGAGGACCCAGTACTTC,CASSAGTKRTQYF
13,TRBJ2-5,few,TRBD1,TRBV7-3,TGTGCCAGCAGCTTCGACAGGGTAGAGACCCAGTACTTC,CASSFDRVETQYF
12,TRBJ1-2,.,.,TRBV12-3/TRBV12-4,TGTGCCAGCAGTAAGCACAACAGGGGCTACACCTTC,CASSKHNRGYTF
16,TRBJ2-7,.,TRBD2,TRBV11-2,TGTGCCAGCAGCTCAAACATGGGAGGGGCCTTCTACGGGCAGTACTTC,CASSSNMGGAFYGQYF
14,TRBJ2-7,few,TRBD1,TRBV7-2,TGTGCCAGCAGCTTAAGAGACAGGGCCTACGAGCAGTACTTC,CASSLRDRAYEQYF
14,TRBJ2-2,.,.,TRBV9,TGTGCCAGCAGTTGGCGATCGAACACCGGGGAGCTGTTTTTT,CASSWRSNTGELFF
15,TRBJ2-2,few,TRBD1,TRBV24-1,TGTGCCACCAGTCAGACAGGGCTGAACACCGGGGAGCTGTTTTTT,CATSQTGLNTGELFF
10,TRBJ1-4,.,.,TRBV15,TGTGCCACCAGCAGAGAAAAACTGTTTTTT,CATSREKLFF
16,TRBJ2-2,.,.,TRBV10-3,TGTGCCATCAGTGAGCGAGGACAGATGAACACCGGGGAGCTGTTTTTT,CAISERGQMNTGELFF
17,TRBJ1-1,.,.,TRBV2,TGTGCCAGCAGTGAAGGGGGGCAGAAGGGACCCCACACTGAAGCTTTCTTT,CASSEGGQKGPHTEAFF